This note documents a single TCR beta chain sequence. What it recognizes is unknown. These data belong to a study of T cell responses to AZD1222 COVID-19 vaccine. General study results and limits: Donors were chiefly white British, with a greater number of females, and clonal diversity was perhaps underestimated.

TCRdb's copy holds only in-frame clones and misses some; the assay was immunoSEQ multiplex PCR. The sample includes tens of thousands of clones, approximately 88% seen only once; the top ten take approximately 5.4%. The CDR3 spans 12 residues. The V and J ends lost 4 bases and 4 bases respectively, with 8 bases between them. Germline CDR1 reads LGHDT; CDR2 reads YNNKEL (reference sequence). The clonotype was recovered from an adult in good health. Sequenced material: peripheral blood, taken on day 0 of MenACWY control vaccination. The chain combines TRBV3-1 (or the pseudogene TRBV3-2) with TRBJ2-7, with D hard to call. The CDR3 region is CASSPSKYEQYF. The CDR3 DNA follows: TGTGCCAGCAGCCCCTCGAAGTACGAGCAGTACTTC.